The sequence of this T cell receptor (beta chain) was determined in a study of control samples from healthy donors and cancer patients. The assay was immunoSEQ multiplex PCR, and TCRdb's table has in-frame clones only and misses some. Here the sample spans about 170,000 clones, about 90% being singletons. The CDR3 runs to 21 residues. Germline-derived CDR1 and CDR2 are MGHRA and YSYEKL. Trimming stripped 0 bases from V and 0 bases from J, with 25 bases between. The chain recombines TRBV4-1 with TRBJ2-3; perhaps TRBD1 as D (5 bases). This TCR was sampled from a man aged 25-40 years in good health. The material sequenced was blood. This chain's CDR3 is CASSQEATDSIPFRSTDTQYF. The CDR3 DNA follows: TGCGCCAGCAGCCAAGAGGCTACCGACAGCATCCCGTTTCGTAGCACAGATACGCAGTATTTT.